The 25 T cell receptor beta chains in this list originate from one sample, sequenced in a study of regulatory T cells in long-lasting Graves disease. Regarding time point: newly diagnosed GD, antithyroid drugs for less than 3 months. The TCR library was prepared using RNA isolated from PBMCs. The authors built TCR beta libraries using iRepertoire HTBI primers and Arm-PCR of CDR3 regions. Each CDR3 protein is one row after TCRdb ran MiXCR on the multiplex PCR reads. Of 400,000 to 500,000 distinct CDR3 sequences listed, roughly 15% are singletons. These data are also associated with another study on T cells in Graves' hyperthyroidism and ophthalmopathy.

The source material was peripheral blood mononuclear cells (PBMCs), sampled at new diagnosis, from a patient treated with antithyroid drugs. The receptors were gathered from a woman between 18 and 30 years old with Graves disease.

This clonotype was detected ten times or more. V gene TRBV5-1 combines with J gene TRBJ2-7; weak D call: TRBD2 (5 bases). V lost 4 bases and J lost 4, with 24 bases in between. Germline V gives CDR1 SGHRS, CDR2 YFSETQ. The CDR3 is made up of 17 amino acids. DNA of the CDR3: TGCGCCAGCAGCGACGAAGGACTCCCCGGGTCGGGTTACGAGCAGTACTTC. This sequence encodes CASSDEGLPGSGYEQYF.

The rearrangement uses TRBV20-1 and TRBJ2-4; 10 bases are a match to TRBD2. Losses at the gene ends were 5 bases for V and 6 bases for J; bases not matched to a gene: 7. Germline assignment: CDR1 DFQATT and CDR2 SNEGSKA (reference sequence). The CDR3 has 14 residues. The CDR3 loop reads CSAPSGRGGNIQYF. The CDR3, as DNA: TGCAGTGCTCCTAGCGGGAGAGGGGGAAACATTCAGTACTTC.

The chain uses TRBV7-8 and TRBJ2-3, with a weak D call TRBD1 (5 bases). V was clipped by 8 bases and J by 11 bases, with 26 bases between them. This CDR3 contains 15 residues. Germline loops: CDR1 SGHVS, CDR2 FQNEAQ. The CDR3 DNA follows: TGTGCCAGCGGCGTTTCCAGGGTGGATTTAGATGTGCAGTATTTT. This gives the protein CASGVSRVDLDVQYF. Complete variable domain (other parts from reference TRBV7-8 and TRBJ2-3): GAGVSQSPRYKVAKRGQDVALRCDPISGHVSLFWYQQALGQGPEFLTYFQNEAQLDKSGLPSDRFFAERPEGSVSTLKIQRTQQEDSAVYLCASGVSRVDLDVQYFGPGTRLTVL.

This clonotype was detected ten times or more. The chain recombines TRBV24-1 with TRBJ2-3; D uncertain. The V gene's germline CDR1 is KGHDR and CDR2 SFDVKD. Trimming pared 1 base from V and 5 bases from J, leaving 6 bases between. The CDR3 sequence is 13 residues long. CDR3 protein: CATSDFGRDTQYF. Written as DNA, the CDR3 is TGTGCCACCAGTGATTTTGGGCGAGATACGCAGTATTTT.

Ten or more counts support this clonotype. This chain links TRBV9 with TRBJ2-7; a possible D gene is TRBD1 (5 bases). The germline V and J ends were trimmed by 5 bases and 0 bases, with 12 bases remaining between them. In germline, CDR1 is SGDLS, CDR2 YYNGEE. The CDR3 consists of 14 residues. CDR3 nucleotide sequence: TGTGCCAGCAGGCGGCAGGGCCCCTCCTACGAGCAGTACTTC. Protein product: CASRRQGPSYEQYF.

This clonotype was counted at least ten times. The chain carries TRBV30 and TRBJ1-1; perhaps TRBD1 as D (6 bases). Germline V gene data show CDR1 as GTSNPN and CDR2 as SVGIG (reference sequence). Trimming cost V 4 bases and J 5 bases, with 14 bases left between them. The CDR3 totals 13 residues. CDR3 nucleotides: TGTGCCTGGATTAAGAAGGGGGGTACTGAAGCTTTCTTT. Its translation: CAWIKKGGTEAFF.

This clonotype was counted between two and nine times. The rearrangement links TRBV10-3 to TRBJ2-2, with TRBD2 matching 8 bases. CDR1 and CDR2 from the germline V gene are ENHRY and SYGVKD. There are 15 residues in the CDR3. The junction had 8 bases not matched to a gene; V was cut back by 6 bases and J by 5 bases. The CDR3 here is CAISESGSGTGELFF. In DNA, the CDR3 is TGTGCCATCAGCGAGAGCGGGAGCGGGACCGGGGAGCTGTTTTTT.

This clonotype was seen a handful of times. The gene calls are TRBV28 and TRBJ1-5, with D unresolved. The CDR3 sequence is 19 residues long. V lost 2 bases, J lost 2 bases, and 22 bases lay in between. Germline-derived CDR1 and CDR2 are MDHEN and SYDVKM. As DNA, the CDR3 is TGTGCCAGCAGTTTAAGCCGTTCACCCACTCGTTTTGGCAATCAGCCCCAGCATTTT. It yields the protein CASSLSRSPTRFGNQPQHF.

Worth noting for this clonotype: A much more abundant neighbour one base away suggests this may be a read error. This chain connects TRBV2 to TRBJ2-3; 8 positions agree with TRBD2. CDR3 size: 15 residues. In germline, CDR1 is SNHLY, CDR2 FYNNEI. With V trimmed by 3 bases and J by 1 base, 3 bases remained unmatched. CDR3 sequence (DNA): TGTGCCAGCAGTGAGGATAGCGGGGGCACAGATACGCAGTATTTT. Protein: CASSEDSGGTDTQYF.

The chain couples TRBV7-9 to TRBJ2-3; D may be TRBD2 (5 bases). Germline V gene data show CDR1 as SEHNR and CDR2 as FQNEAQ (reference sequence). The CDR3 is 14 residues long. The V end lost 5 bases, the J end lost 3 bases, and 12 bases lay between the germline ends. This chain's CDR3 is CASSPTRETDTQYF. The CDR3 DNA follows: TGTGCCAGCAGCCCAACCCGGGAAACAGATACGCAGTATTTT.

The chain recombines TRBV12-3 or TRBV12-4 with TRBJ1-5, with D perhaps TRBD1 (5 bases). The CDR3 loop spans 17 amino acids. The germline V and J ends were trimmed by 7 bases and 0 bases, with 19 bases remaining between them. CDR3 nucleotides: TGTGCCAGCACCCCCCGGGACGTTACGTATAGCAATCAGCCCCAGCATTTT. Translating gives CASTPRDVTYSNQPQHF.

This chain's CDR3 is CASSYSKSTGELFF. The CDR3 DNA sequence: TGTGCCAGCAGTTACTCTAAGAGCACCGGGGAGCTGTTTTTT. The chain links TRBV6-5 to TRBJ2-2; D is unclear. V shed 0 bases and J shed 4 bases, with 6 bases lying between them. CDR1 is MNHEY and CDR2 is SVGAGI in the germline V gene. This CDR3 has 14 amino acids.

This clonotype was counted at least ten times. The rearrangement links TRBV7-2 to TRBJ2-2; D not certain. The germline gives CDR1 SGHTA, CDR2 FQGNSA. The CDR3 sequence is 15 residues long. The V end was cut by 0 bases, the J end by 0 bases, with 5 bases between. CDR3 in amino acids: CASSLALANTGELFF. The CDR3 DNA sequence: TGTGCCAGCAGCTTAGCGCTTGCGAACACCGGGGAGCTGTTTTTT.

This clonotype appeared many times. The V and J genes are TRBV28 and TRBJ2-3; D unclear. Per the germline V gene, CDR1 is MDHEN and CDR2 is SYDVKM. Trimming removed 1 base at V and 6 bases at J, with 5 bases between. This CDR3 has 12 amino acids. The CDR3 bases are TGTGCCAGCAGTTTATTACGCGATACGCAGTATTTT. Translated, it gives CASSLLRDTQYF.

This clonotype has more than one count but fewer than ten. V is TRBV5-1 and J is TRBJ2-3; D possibly matches TRBD1 or TRBD2 (5 bases each). Trimming cost V 2 bases and J 0 bases, with 16 bases left between them. The V gene's germline CDR1 is SGHRS and CDR2 YFSETQ. The CDR3 has 17 amino acids. DNA for the CDR3: TGCGCCAGCAGCTTCCCGGGACGGAATACTAGCACAGATACGCAGTATTTT. Translation gives CASSFPGRNTSTDTQYF.

The V call is TRBV6-1, the J call TRBJ1-2, with D hard to call. V was trimmed by 6 bases and J by 2 bases, leaving 19 bases between them. The CDR3 length is 16 residues. Germline assignment: CDR1 MNHNS and CDR2 SASEGT. CDR3 DNA: TGTGCCAGCAGCTCTTCCCCCCTGGCCGGGAACTATGGCTACACCTTC. It encodes CASSSSPLAGNYGYTF.

This clonotype was picked up many times. The rearrangement joins TRBV7-2 to TRBJ1-2, with D possibly TRBD1 on 5 matching bases. CDR1 SGHTA and CDR2 FQGNSA come from the germline V gene. V lost 1 base to trimming and J lost 3 bases, with 9 bases between them. This CDR3 comprises 14 residues. The CDR3 region is CASSLETVDYGYTF. The CDR3 DNA follows: TGTGCCAGCAGCTTAGAGACAGTCGACTATGGCTACACCTTC.

This clonotype was seen only a few times. Being one base from a much bigger clone, this may be a read error. V usage is TRBV27 and J usage is TRBJ2-3; D is unresolved. Trimming took 11 bases from V and 2 from J, leaving 20 bases between them. The CDR3 extends over 15 amino acids. Germline V gene lookup returns CDR1 MNHEY and CDR2 SMNVEV (reference sequence). CDR3 loop: CACGSSAQPTDTQYF. The CDR3, as DNA: TGTGCCTGCGGTAGCTCGGCCCAGCCCACAGATACGCAGTATTTT.

This clonotype was seen at least ten times. This rearrangement joins TRBV20-1 to TRBJ2-3, with D perhaps being TRBD1 or TRBD2 (6 bases each). Germline values: CDR1 DFQATT, CDR2 SNEGSKA (reference sequence). This CDR3 is built from 15 residues. Trimming removed 3 bases from V and 0 bases from J, with 13 bases in between. The CDR3: CSARRGTTSTDTQYF. In nucleotides, the CDR3 is TGCAGTGCTAGGCGCGGGACAACTAGCACAGATACGCAGTATTTT.

V gene TRBV4-3 combines with J gene TRBJ2-5, with a tentative D call TRBD1 (5 bases). V dropped 3 bases and J dropped 4 bases, with 15 bases sitting between them. The CDR3 spans 15 residues. The germline V gene has CDR1 LGHNA and CDR2 YSLEER. The CDR3 reads CASSHVRSQGETQYF. The DNA of the CDR3 is TGCGCCAGCAGCCACGTAAGGAGTCAGGGAGAGACCCAGTACTTC.

About this clonotype: A much larger clone lies one base from this, so it may be a read error. This chain's CDR3 is CASSLAFTSGYNEQYF. CDR3 in DNA: TGTGCCAGCAGCTTAGCGTTCACTAGCGGCTACAATGAGCAGTACTTC. The gene calls are TRBV7-2 and TRBJ2-5; 8 nucleotides line up with TRBD2. CDR3 size: 16 residues. The ends lost 0 bases at V and 11 bases at J; junction bases unmatched: 14. Germline V CDR1 and CDR2: SGHTA, FQGNSA.

The CDR3 here is CASSLDQGSGANVLTF. Here the CDR3 DNA reads TGTGCCAGCAGCTTAGATCAGGGGTCTGGGGCCAACGTCCTGACTTTC. The V and J genes are TRBV11-2 and TRBJ2-6; D might be TRBD1 (6 bases). CDR1 SGHAT and CDR2 FQNNGV come from the germline V gene. CDR3 length equals 16 residues. V shed 0 bases and J shed 1 base, with 7 bases lying between them.

Concerning this clonotype itself: The junction departs from germline at one end; a sequencing error may be responsible. The rearrangement links TRBV12-3 or TRBV12-4 to TRBJ2-7; D remains ambiguous. This CDR3 has 16 residues. CDR3 sequence: CASSLAKNVVGYGQYF. The CDR3 nucleotides are TGTGCCAGCAGTTTAGCGAAAAACGTTGTGGGCTACGGGCAGTACTTC.

This clonotype turned up a few times. The CDR3 nucleotides are TGTGCCAGCAGCCATCGATGGGGCGGGACCTACGAGCAGTACTTC. It specifies CASSHRWGGTYEQYF. The chain recombines TRBV14 with TRBJ2-7, with D possibly TRBD2 on 6 matching bases. V was cut by 3 bases and J by 2 bases, with 14 bases left in between. There are 15 residues in the CDR3. Germline V gives CDR1 SGHDN, CDR2 FVKESK. Variable domain in full (rest from reference TRBV14 and TRBJ2-7): EAGVTQFPSHSVIEKGQTVTLRCDPISGHDNLYWYRRVMGKEIKFLLHFVKESKQDESGMPNNRFLAERTGGTYSTLKVQPAELEDSGVYFCASSHRWGGTYEQYFGPGTRLTVT.

V is TRBV11-1 and J is TRBJ2-1; TRBD2 agrees at 14 bases. The CDR3 is made up of 14 amino acids. Germline V gene data show CDR1 as SGHAT and CDR2 as FQDESV (reference sequence). J lost 14 bases, V lost 5 bases, and 8 bases had no gene match. The CDR3 coding sequence is TGTGCCAGCAGCCGGGGACTAGCGGGAGCTCCGGAGTTCTTC. Protein product: CASSRGLAGAPEFF. The full variable domain, in which reference TRBV11-1 and TRBJ2-1 provide the parts outside the CDR3, is EAEVAQSPRYKITEKSQAVAFWCDPISGHATLYWYRQILGQGPELLVQFQDESVVDDSQLPKDRFSAERLKGVDSTLKIQPAELGDSAMYLCASSRGLAGAPEFFGPGTRLTVL.